This TCR beta chain was sequenced in a study of OX40 agonist ivuxolimab in advanced cancers. Background on the study: Each patient was given ivuxolimab into a vein every 2 weeks, at 0.01 to 10 mg/kg. Hepatocellular carcinoma, melanoma, renal cell or head and neck cancer occurred in dose-escalation patients.

Study results and caveats: Patients who responded partially at 0.1-3.0 mg/kg showed clonal expansion ranking among the lowest. CD8+ T cells were the subset that, on average, had more expanded clones than CD4+.

The CDR3 runs 13 residues. Germline values: CDR1 MDHEN, CDR2 SYDVKM. With V trimmed by 6 bases and J by 6 bases, 2 bases remained unmatched. TCRdb's copy holds only in-frame clones and misses some; the assay was immunoSEQ multiplex PCR. The sample yields about 82,000 clones, over 75% seen once. Concerning this clone itself: Its target is unknown.

Sequences were derived from CD4+ or CD8+ T cells sorted from blood, sampled in a trial of the OX40 agonist ivuxolimab. This clonotype was sampled from an adult with an advanced solid tumor such as melanoma, head and neck, liver or kidney cancer. The chain combines TRBV28 with TRBJ2-1; 10 positions match TRBD1. In nucleotides, the CDR3 is TGTGCCAGCAGAGGGACAGGGGTCAATGAGCAGTTCTTC. Residues: CASRGTGVNEQFF.